This T cell receptor (beta chain) was captured in a study of siplizumab effects on memory and regulatory T cells. Findings of the study overall: Memory cells seemed less diverse than naive T cells, which seemed major alloresponse contributors. Roughly 80-97% of proliferating clones (CD4+ or CD8+) could not be assigned a naive or memory phenotype. The alloreactive clones that mapped to unstimulated subsets made up only a minor fraction.

For this clone: No antigen is known for it.

Libraries were prepared by immunoSEQ multiplex PCR; TCRdb keeps only in-frame clonotypes and omits some of them. The sample comprises 100,000 or so clones, 85% to 95% of which are singletons, and 1.3% rests with the top ten. The sequenced material came from non-Treg CD4+ T cells sorted from blood. The TCR comes from a human donor in good health.

The CDR3 spells CASSPSSGGNTEAFF. The CDR3 region has the DNA TGTGCCAGCAGCCCAAGCTCAGGGGGGAACACTGAAGCTTTCTTT. V is TRBV7-3 and J is TRBJ1-1; 7 positions agree with TRBD1. Germline V lookup: CDR1 SGHTA, CDR2 FQGTGA. This CDR3 comprises 15 residues. The V and J ends lost 5 bases and 1 base, in that order; junction bases with no gene match: 7.